This T cell receptor beta chain comes out of a study of blood T cells in healthy people across ages. Whole-study context: About one barcoded beta molecule per two T cells was the capture yield of template switching.

As regards this clonotype: Its antigen is still unknown.

Next came a second PCR, run for about 7 to 12 cycles, which used a sample-barcoded 5' primer along with a J-beta primer mix. Every sample returned 2.5 million or more CDR3-containing paired-end reads. TCRdb used MiXCR to reprocess the 5' RACE reads, holding one entry per CDR3 protein. Of some 700,000 distinct CDR3 sequences in the sample, more than 40% were seen once. The sample, about 10 milliliters of peripheral blood, was drawn from each donor. Study observations and caveats: Naive T cell percentage and TCR beta diversity correlated strongly.

Trimming cost V 0 bases and J 5 bases, with 7 bases left between them. Germline CDR1 reads WNHNN; CDR2 reads SYGVQD (reference sequence). The CDR3 covers 13 residues. Sequenced sample: blood. The V call is TRBV10-1, the J call TRBJ2-5, with D maybe TRBD1 (5 bases). The sequence came from a woman in her fifties or sixties in good health. CDR3 residues: CASSESHRETQYF. CDR3 DNA sequence: TGCGCCAGCAGTGAGTCGCACAGGGAGACCCAGTACTTC.